What follows are 29 T cell receptor beta chains derived from one specimen sequenced in a study of blood T cell repertoires in COVID-19 (dated by TCRdb to 2018 to 2021). To prepare the library, the immunoSEQ multiplex PCR assay was applied. The table comes from immuneACCESS by way of TCRdb, which keeps in-frame sequences with V and J called. Part of the clones is missing from these tables; in studies checked, under half for an unresolved V gene and the rest for unknown reasons. In all, the sample holds approximately 210,000 clones, and around four fifths of those were seen once. Clones ranked in the top ten supply under 3% of the sample. Source material: peripheral blood. Receptors were obtained from a middle-aged man with active or convalescent COVID-19.

The chain joins TRBV6-5 to TRBJ2-7; 10 bases are shared with TRBD1. This CDR3 comprises 15 residues. The junction had 11 bases not matched to a gene; V was cut back by 6 bases and J by 6 bases. The germline gives CDR1 MNHEY, CDR2 SVGAGI. In DNA form, the CDR3 reads TGTGCCAGCAGCCCGTCGACAGGGGGCAGGGGCGAGCAGTACTTC. Protein sequence: CASSPSTGGRGEQYF.

The chain has TRBV6-2 or TRBV6-3 and TRBJ1-2; 7 bases align to TRBD1. This CDR3 contains 16 residues. Germline assignment: CDR1 MNHEY and CDR2 SVGEGT. J gave up 8 bases and V 0 bases, and 12 bases lay outside the gene matches. CDR3 amino acids: CASSYSKRNRGEGYTF. The CDR3 DNA sequence: TGTGCCAGCAGTTACTCGAAGAGGAACAGGGGAGAAGGCTACACCTTC.

The chain joins TRBV28 to TRBJ1-5, with D possibly being TRBD1 (6 bases). The length of the CDR3 is 16 residues. The ends were cut back, 8 bases at V and 1 base at J, with 18 bases in the middle. Per the germline V gene, CDR1 is MDHEN and CDR2 is SYDVKM. CDR3 sequence: CASLPAGEGSNQPQHF. For the CDR3, the DNA is TGTGCCAGCCTACCGGCAGGGGAGGGGAGCAATCAGCCCCAGCATTTT.

This clone showed up just once. The chain combines TRBV2 with TRBJ2-5; maybe TRBD2 (5 bases). Germline loops: CDR1 SNHLY, CDR2 FYNNEI. This CDR3 is 15 amino acids long. V lost 0 bases to trimming and J lost 5 bases, with 13 bases between them. CDR3 DNA: TGTGCCAGCAGTGAAGCGCGAGGGCGGTCGGAGACCCAGTACTTC. Translation gives CASSEARGRSETQYF.

This clone occurred once. This chain links TRBV10-3 with TRBJ2-1; 10 bases agree with TRBD1. The CDR3 has 15 residues. V shed 6 bases, J shed 4 bases, and the junction held 6 bases outside the gene matches. CDR1 is ENHRY, CDR2 SYGVKD, per germline. The CDR3 DNA reads TGTGCCATCAGGGAAGACAGGGGGCCTTACAATGAGCAGTTCTTC. Amino acids: CAIREDRGPYNEQFF.

This clone was detected only a few times. The V and J genes are TRBV19 and TRBJ2-1, with D perhaps matching TRBD1 (5 bases). The CDR3 is 16 amino acids. The V gene's germline CDR1 is LNHDA and CDR2 SQIVND (reference sequence). V lost 3 bases and J 6 bases, leaving 18 bases between the germline ends. CDR3 sequence reads: CASSIRRPRGPNEQFF. DNA for the CDR3: TGTGCCAGTAGTATCCGTAGGCCTAGGGGTCCCAATGAGCAGTTCTTC.

The chain links TRBV7-3 to TRBJ2-2; 12 bases match TRBD2. CDR1 SGHTA and CDR2 FQGTGA come from the germline V gene. V shed 5 bases, J shed 6 bases, and the junction held 1 base outside the gene matches. The CDR3 consists of 14 residues. Written as DNA, the CDR3 is TGTGCCAGCAGCCTAGCGGGAGGGGCCGGGGAGCTGTTTTTT. Translating it yields CASSLAGGAGELFF.

This chain connects TRBV19 to TRBJ1-1; D remains ambiguous. The CDR3 sequence is 12 residues long. The germline V and J ends were trimmed by 6 bases and 6 bases, with 11 bases remaining between them. From germline, CDR1 is LNHDA and CDR2 SQIVND (reference sequence). In DNA, the CDR3 is TGTGCCAGTAGGAGTTCTGGGCCTGAAGCTTTCTTT. It codes for CASRSSGPEAFF.

This clone was observed a few times. The chain couples TRBV27 to TRBJ1-1, with 9 bases matching TRBD1. The germline CDR1 and CDR2 sequences are MNHEY and SMNVEV (reference sequence). V was pared by 6 bases and J by 6 bases, with 8 bases of the junction left unmatched. The CDR3 has 14 amino acids. The CDR3 DNA reads as TGTGCCAGCAGGTTGACAGGGGGTTTCGCTGAAGCTTTCTTT. Its translation is CASRLTGGFAEAFF.

The V call is TRBV27, the J call TRBJ2-2; possibly TRBD2 for D (6 bases). Germline V gene sequence: CDR1 MNHEY, CDR2 SMNVEV (reference sequence). The V gene lost 6 bases and the J gene lost 5 bases, with 16 bases spanning the gap. This CDR3 has 15 amino acids. The CDR3 region is CASSTRGAWTGELFF. In nucleotides, the CDR3 is TGTGCCAGCAGCACGCGCGGGGCGTGGACCGGGGAGCTGTTTTTT.

V gene TRBV6-5 combines with J gene TRBJ1-1; TRBD1 matches 7 bases. CDR3 length equals 11 residues. J lost 9 bases, V lost 10 bases, and 8 bases had no gene match. Germline values: CDR1 MNHEY, CDR2 SVGAGI. Here the CDR3 DNA reads TGTGCCACGGGGCGGGACAGTCAAGCTTTCTTT. Protein: CATGRDSQAFF.

The rearrangement uses TRBV7-8 and TRBJ2-3, with 9 bases fitting TRBD2. CDR3 length: 16 residues. Germline assignment: CDR1 SGHVS and CDR2 FQNEAQ. With 8 bases clipped from V and 2 bases from J, the junction kept 11 bases outside the gene matches. CDR3 nucleotides: TGTGCCAGCGCGGGGGGGGACAGCTCCTCCACAGATACGCAGTATTTT. Translated: CASAGGDSSSTDTQYF.

The chain carries TRBV1 and TRBJ2-2; TRBD2 is taken as the D call from the table, unchecked against the DNA. TRBV1 has pseudogene status. This CDR3 spans 17 amino acids. Here the CDR3 reads CTSSQCLAVANTGELFF. The CDR3 DNA sequence: TGCACCAGCAGCCAGTGTCTAGCGGTAGCGAACACCGGGGAGCTGTTTTTT.

J is TRBJ1-2 and V is TRBV28; unclear D gene. Trimming took 4 bases from V and 8 from J, leaving 8 bases between them. The CDR3 contains 11 residues. Germline lookup yields CDR1 MDHEN and CDR2 SYDVKM. The CDR3 spells CASSSWEGYTF. As DNA, the CDR3 is TGTGCCAGCAGTTCCTGGGAGGGCTACACCTTC.

The chain is built from TRBV7-9 and TRBJ1-1, with a weak D call TRBD1 (5 bases). The germline CDR1 and CDR2 sequences are SEHNR and FQNEAQ (reference sequence). This CDR3 region has 13 residues. V was shortened by 3 bases and J by 6 bases, with 11 bases between the two germline ends. The CDR3 spells CASSLGRGAEAFF. Written as DNA, the CDR3 is TGTGCCAGCAGCTTGGGTAGGGGCGCTGAAGCTTTCTTT.

This chain links TRBV7-9 with TRBJ1-1, with D maybe TRBD1 (6 bases). V was clipped by 4 bases and J by 7 bases, with 10 bases between them. The CDR3 has 12 amino acids. Per germline, CDR1 SEHNR and CDR2 FQNEAQ (reference sequence). In nucleotides, the CDR3 is TGTGCCAGCAGCTCTTCAGGGGTTGAAGCTTTCTTT. Translated: CASSSSGVEAFF.

The table lists this clone with a few counts. V gene TRBV3-1 (or the pseudogene TRBV3-2) combines with J gene TRBJ1-1; 7 bases fit TRBD1. J was trimmed by 6 bases and V by 4 bases; bases with no gene match: 8. The CDR3 covers 14 residues. Germline loops: CDR1 LGHDT, CDR2 YNNKEL (reference sequence). CDR3 in DNA: TGTGCCAGCAGCCGTTCCGGACAGGTAGCTGAAGCTTTCTTT. Its translation is CASSRSGQVAEAFF.

The chain couples TRBV7-2 to TRBJ2-3; 8 bases fit TRBD1. Trimming at V came to 2 bases and at J to 8 bases, leaving 9 bases not matched to a gene. Germline lookup yields CDR1 SGHTA and CDR2 FQGNSA. This CDR3 spans 15 amino acids. CDR3 region: CASSLLGQGTSTQYF. CDR3 DNA sequence: TGTGCCAGCAGCTTATTAGGACAGGGCACTAGTACGCAGTATTTT.

The rearrangement joins TRBV5-1 to TRBJ1-1; possible D gene TRBD1, 5 bases. The CDR3 covers 13 residues. V lost 2 bases to trimming and J lost 5 bases, with 10 bases between them. Germline assignment: CDR1 SGHRS and CDR2 YFSETQ. In DNA form, the CDR3 reads TGCGCCAGCAGCTTTTCGCGGGGGACTGAAGCTTTCTTT. This codes for CASSFSRGTEAFF.

This clone was counted ten times or more. The chain employs TRBV2 and TRBJ1-5; D gene ambiguous. Germline V gene lookup returns CDR1 SNHLY and CDR2 FYNNEI. The CDR3 is made up of 15 amino acids. V lost 2 bases, J lost 7 bases, and 15 bases lay in between. CDR3 amino acids: CASSERVGRLQPQHF. The CDR3 bases are TGTGCCAGCAGTGAACGGGTAGGTCGTTTGCAGCCCCAGCATTTT.

V usage is TRBV10-1 and J usage is TRBJ2-1; 7 bases agree with TRBD2. J was trimmed by 6 bases and V by 2 bases; bases with no gene match: 4. Germline CDR1 reads WNHNN; CDR2 reads SYGVQD (reference sequence). The CDR3 spans 14 residues. CDR3 in DNA: TGCGCCAGCAGTGAGAGCGGGGATCGCAATGAGCAGTTCTTC. Translating it yields CASSESGDRNEQFF.

The chain employs TRBV2 and TRBJ1-1, with TRBD1 as a possible D gene (6 bases). The CDR3 is 13 residues long. Trimming left V 7 bases short and J 4 bases short, with 13 bases between. The germline gives CDR1 SNHLY, CDR2 FYNNEI. The CDR3: CASTPRGGTEAFF. CDR3 in DNA: TGTGCCAGCACACCCCGAGGGGGCACTGAAGCTTTCTTT.

This chain connects TRBV19 to TRBJ1-4; D perhaps matches TRBD1 (6 bases). Trimming pared 4 bases from V and 4 bases from J, leaving 10 bases between. This CDR3 contains 14 residues. The germline CDR1 and CDR2 sequences are LNHDA and SQIVND (reference sequence). CDR3 nucleotides: TGTGCCAGTAGTAACGGACAGATTAATGAAAAACTGTTTTTT. Amino acid sequence: CASSNGQINEKLFF.

The chain combines TRBV7-9 with TRBJ1-2; 7 nucleotides agree with TRBD1. The CDR3 totals 16 residues. The V and J ends lost 4 bases and 6 bases, in that order; junction bases with no gene match: 14. Germline CDR1 reads SEHNR; CDR2 reads FQNEAQ (reference sequence). CDR3 DNA sequence: TGTGCCAGCAGCTCCACCCGGGACAGCCTGCCCAATGGCTACACCTTC. Its translation: CASSSTRDSLPNGYTF.

This clone was recorded a few times. The CDR3 DNA is TGTGCCAGCACCCTTGCGACAGGGGGCGGCGGTCAGCCCCAGCATTTT. Protein: CASTLATGGGGQPQHF. The chain has TRBV5-6 and TRBJ1-5; TRBD1 agrees at 10 bases. The V gene end was trimmed by 6 bases and the J gene end by 6 bases; junction bases not matched to a gene: 12. This CDR3 spans 16 amino acids. Germline-derived CDR1 and CDR2 are SGHDT and YYEEEE.

CDR3 DNA sequence: TGTGCCTACAATACAGGGAGCTATGGCTACACCTTC. As protein: CAYNTGSYGYTF. The chain recombines TRBV30 with TRBJ1-2; D possibly corresponds to TRBD1 (6 bases). The CDR3 length is 12 residues. Trimming removed 7 bases from V and 4 bases from J, with 13 bases in between. Looked up from germline, CDR1 is GTSNPN and CDR2 is SVGIG (reference sequence).

The V and J genes are TRBV2 and TRBJ2-3; 10 bases agree with TRBD2. The CDR3 is 21 residues long. J was trimmed by 3 bases and V by 6 bases; bases with no gene match: 24. Germline V gene lookup returns CDR1 SNHLY and CDR2 FYNNEI. CDR3 loop: CASRPAGGNSSGSVSTDTQYF. The CDR3 nucleotides are TGTGCCAGCAGACCTGCCGGGGGAAATTCTAGCGGGAGTGTCTCAACAGATACGCAGTATTTT. The complete variable domain, with remaining parts taken from reference TRBV2 and TRBJ2-3, reads EPEVTQTPSHQVTQMGQEVILRCVPISNHLYFYWYRQILGQKVEFLVSFYNNEISEKSEIFDDQFSVERPDGSNFTLKIRSTKLEDSAMYFCASRPAGGNSSGSVSTDTQYFGPGTRLTVL.

The gene calls are TRBV10-3 and TRBJ2-1, with 8 positions matching TRBD2. CDR3 length: 17 residues. Germline-derived CDR1 and CDR2 are ENHRY and SYGVKD. V lost 10 bases and J lost 3; bases outside the gene matches: 17. The CDR3 region has the DNA TGTGCCACGTTGTCCGCGGGCGGCGGGAGGAACTACAATGAGCAGTTCTTC. Protein product: CATLSAGGGRNYNEQFF.

The rearrangement joins TRBV7-2 to TRBJ2-3; 8 bases agree with TRBD1. Trimming took 2 bases from V and 1 from J; bases not matched to a gene: 2. The CDR3 has 15 amino acids. Per germline, CDR1 SGHTA and CDR2 FQGNSA. The CDR3 protein is CASSLQTGGTDTQYF. Written as DNA, the CDR3 is TGTGCCAGCAGCTTACAGACAGGGGGCACAGATACGCAGTATTTT.